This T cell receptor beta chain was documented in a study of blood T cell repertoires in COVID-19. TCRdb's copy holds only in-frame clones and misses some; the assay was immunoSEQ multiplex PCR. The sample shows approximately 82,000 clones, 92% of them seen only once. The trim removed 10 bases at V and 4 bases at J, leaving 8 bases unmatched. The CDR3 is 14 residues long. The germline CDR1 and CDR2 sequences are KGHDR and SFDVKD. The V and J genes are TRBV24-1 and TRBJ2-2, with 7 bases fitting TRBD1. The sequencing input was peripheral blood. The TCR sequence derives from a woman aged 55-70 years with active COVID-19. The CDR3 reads CATGQASGTGELFF. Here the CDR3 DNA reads TGTGCCACAGGACAGGCCTCCGGCACCGGGGAGCTGTTTTTT.